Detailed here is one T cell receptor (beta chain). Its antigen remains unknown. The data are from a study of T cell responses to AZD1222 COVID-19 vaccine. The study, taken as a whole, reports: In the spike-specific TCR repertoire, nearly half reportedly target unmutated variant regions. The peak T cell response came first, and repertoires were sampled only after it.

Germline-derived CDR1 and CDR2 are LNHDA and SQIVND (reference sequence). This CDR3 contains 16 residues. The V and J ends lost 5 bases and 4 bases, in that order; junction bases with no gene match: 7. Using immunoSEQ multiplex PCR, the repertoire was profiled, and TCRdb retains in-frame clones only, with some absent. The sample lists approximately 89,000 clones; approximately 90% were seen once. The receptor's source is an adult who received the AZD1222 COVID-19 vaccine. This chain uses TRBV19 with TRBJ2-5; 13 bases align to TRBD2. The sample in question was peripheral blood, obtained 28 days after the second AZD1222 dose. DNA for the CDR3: TGTGCCAGTAGTCCACTACTAGCGGGGGGGCCAGAGACCCAGTACTTC. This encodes CASSPLLAGGPETQYF.